These 2 T cell receptor beta chains originate from one sample sequenced in a study of vaccination and CD4 T cells after COVID-19. Sequence data for DNA of cultured CD4+ T cells were generated by the Oncomine TCR Beta short-read assay. TCRdb fed the PCR reads into MiXCR, producing one record per CDR3 protein. The sample has more than 20,000 distinct CDR3 sequences, 43% seen once. These receptors' targets are unknown. The sample's treatment: roughly 11-day PBMC culture with coronavirus spike peptide pools or control peptides (ViraFEST assay). Sequencing used CD4+ T cells from blood, cultured in vitro. These receptors originate from a human donor who had recovered from COVID-19.

This clonotype was counted only a few times. The chain recombines TRBV28 with TRBJ1-2, with D unresolved. Trimming removed 11 bases from V and 6 bases from J, with 10 bases in between. This CDR3 has 10 amino acids. The germline gives CDR1 MDHEN, CDR2 SYDVKM. The CDR3: CAAEGNGYTF. The CDR3 DNA reads as TGTGCCGCCGAGGGAAATGGCTACACCTTC.

This clonotype was recorded a few times. This rearrangement joins TRBV20-1 to TRBJ1-2; 10 bases match TRBD1. Per the germline V gene, CDR1 is DFQATT and CDR2 is SNEGSKA (reference sequence). V was pared by 3 bases and J by 4 bases, with 8 bases of the junction left unmatched. The CDR3 covers 15 residues. The CDR3 DNA reads TGCAGTGCTAGGGAAGCGGGACAGGGGCCCTATGGCTACACCTTC. Protein sequence: CSAREAGQGPYGYTF.